Following are 23 T cell receptor beta chains from one sample sequenced in a study of CD8+ T cells in alopecia areata. Reverse transcribed after extraction, RNA yielded cDNA as the sequencing template. Generated by immunoSEQ multiplex PCR, the TCRdb table keeps only in-frame clones and is missing some. The sample consists of 110,000 to 150,000 clones, less than 70% of them appearing once. Treatment here: oral pan-JAK inhibitor, 5-10 mg twice daily. Source: CD8+ T cells sorted from blood, taken at week 4, from a patient treated with tofacitinib. Receptors were obtained from a human donor with alopecia areata.

This clone appeared a few times. CDR3 DNA sequence: TGTGCCGGGGACAGGCTCTCTGGGGCCAACGTCCTGACTTTC. This encodes CAGDRLSGANVLTF. The rearrangement links TRBV6-9 to TRBJ2-6; 8 bases match TRBD1. Unmatched junction bases numbered 3, after V lost 11 bases and J lost 0 bases. The germline V gene has CDR1 MNHGY and CDR2 SVAAGI. This CDR3 region has 14 residues.

This clone was detected only a few times. The rearrangement links TRBV27 to TRBJ2-1, with 12 bases that match TRBD2. The length of the CDR3 is 16 residues. Unmatched junction bases numbered 5, after V lost 4 bases and J lost 4 bases. CDR1 is MNHEY, CDR2 SMNVEV, per germline (reference sequence). This chain's CDR3 is CASSSVLAGGYNEQFF. CDR3 nucleotides: TGTGCCAGCAGTTCGGTTCTAGCGGGGGGGTACAATGAGCAGTTCTTC.

A note on this clone: The sample has other DNA sequences that encode this CDR3 too. The chain combines TRBV5-4 with TRBJ1-5; D remains ambiguous. The CDR3 is 13 amino acids. From germline, CDR1 is SGHNT and CDR2 YYREEE (reference sequence). The V gene lost 0 bases and the J gene lost 2 bases, with 3 bases spanning the gap. Here the CDR3 DNA reads TGTGCCAGCAGCTTGGACGGCAATCAGCCCCAGCATTTT. Amino acid sequence: CASSLDGNQPQHF.

The V gene is TRBV4-2, the J gene TRBJ2-1, with D unclear. Germline CDR1 LGHNA, CDR2 YNFKEQ. This CDR3 comprises 14 residues. Trimming removed 0 bases at V and 14 bases at J, with 17 bases between. Here the CDR3 DNA reads TGTGCCAGCAGCCAAGAGATAAACCCATTATTTAAGTTCTTC. Protein: CASSQEINPLFKFF.

This clone was observed a handful of times. The chain has TRBV7-9 and TRBJ1-5; possibly TRBD1 for D (5 bases). The V and J ends lost 5 bases and 0 bases respectively, with 14 bases between them. The length of the CDR3 is 16 residues. Germline V lookup: CDR1 SEHNR, CDR2 FQNEAQ (reference sequence). CDR3 DNA sequence: TGTGCCAGCAGCCACATCCGGGACGATAGCAATCAGCCCCAGCATTTT. This sequence encodes CASSHIRDDSNQPQHF.

The chain carries TRBV6-6 and TRBJ2-7; no clear D gene. Looked up from germline, CDR1 is MNHNY and CDR2 is SVGAGI (reference sequence). The length of the CDR3 is 14 residues. The V end was cut by 0 bases, the J end by 2 bases, with 8 bases between. The chain's CDR3 is CASSYSSPAYEQYF. The CDR3, as DNA: TGTGCCAGCAGTTACTCGTCCCCGGCCTACGAGCAGTACTTC.

The chain has TRBV20-1 and TRBJ1-2; no clear D gene. Germline V lookup: CDR1 DFQATT, CDR2 SNEGSKA (reference sequence). The germline V and J ends were trimmed by 5 bases and 14 bases, with 18 bases remaining between them. CDR3 length: 11 amino acids. CDR3 loop: CSAEGSRSGTF. The CDR3 DNA reads as TGCAGTGCTGAGGGCAGCCGCTCGGGAACCTTC.

This chain uses TRBV6-5 with TRBJ1-2, with D unresolved. The CDR3 contains 11 residues. V gave up 11 bases and J gave up 8 bases, with 15 bases separating them. Per the germline V gene, CDR1 is MNHEY and CDR2 is SVGAGI. CDR3 region: CAAGNPEGYTF. The DNA for the CDR3 is TGTGCCGCGGGGAACCCGGAGGGCTACACCTTC.

This clone was counted once. The genes are TRBV27 and TRBJ2-2; D possibly matches TRBD1 or TRBD2 (5 bases each). Germline V gives CDR1 MNHEY, CDR2 SMNVEV (reference sequence). CDR3 length equals 16 residues. With 4 bases removed from V and 3 bases from J, the gap between germline ends came to 15 bases. Here the CDR3 reads CASSSGPTSYTGELFF. The CDR3 DNA follows: TGTGCCAGCAGTTCGGGACCAACGTCGTACACCGGGGAGCTGTTTTTT.

The chain has TRBV13 and TRBJ1-1; D perhaps matches TRBD1 (6 bases). CDR1 and CDR2 from the germline V gene are PRHDT and FYEKMQ (reference sequence). V was cut by 4 bases and J by 2 bases, with 8 bases left in between. The CDR3 covers 13 residues. The CDR3: CASSWTENTEAFF. The CDR3 DNA sequence: TGTGCCAGCAGCTGGACAGAAAACACTGAAGCTTTCTTT.

The chain couples TRBV14 to TRBJ1-1; D call uncertain. Germline V lookup: CDR1 SGHDN, CDR2 FVKESK. The CDR3 extends over 13 amino acids. Between the trimmed V and J ends, which lost 4 bases and 1 base, there was a span of 7 bases. The CDR3 spells CASSPTRNTEAFF. The CDR3 coding sequence is TGTGCCAGCAGCCCAACAAGGAACACTGAAGCTTTCTTT.

The chain employs TRBV5-6 and TRBJ2-1, with D possibly TRBD1 on 5 matching bases. This CDR3 contains 14 residues. V lost 6 bases and J 5 bases, leaving 15 bases between the germline ends. Looked up from germline, CDR1 is SGHDT and CDR2 is YYEEEE. The CDR3 nucleotides read TGTGCCAGCATAACCGGCCAGGGTCACAATGAGCAGTTCTTC. It encodes CASITGQGHNEQFF.

V gene TRBV29-1 combines with J gene TRBJ2-1; TRBD2 aligns across 8 bases. CDR3 size: 15 residues. J lost 3 bases, V lost 6 bases, and 10 bases had no gene match. Germline V gene lookup returns CDR1 SQVTM and CDR2 ANQGSEA. The CDR3 DNA is TGCAGCGTCTACACTGCGGGGGGACGCTACAATGAGCAGTTCTTC. It specifies CSVYTAGGRYNEQFF.

The chain recombines TRBV11-2 with TRBJ2-2, with unresolved D. From germline, CDR1 is SGHAT and CDR2 FQNNGV. The CDR3 is 11 amino acids. V lost 3 bases and J 4 bases, leaving 0 bases between the germline ends. The CDR3 nucleotides read TGTGCCAGCAGCTTCACCGGGGAGCTGTTTTTT. Translated, it gives CASSFTGELFF. The whole variable domain, filled in from reference TRBV11-2 and TRBJ2-2, reads EAGVAQSPRYKIIEKRQSVAFWCNPISGHATLYWYQQILGQGPKLLIQFQNNGVVDDSQLPKDRFSAERLKGVDSTLKIQPAKLEDSAVYLCASSFTGELFFGEGSRLTVL.

This clone occurred a few times. The chain links TRBV18 to TRBJ1-1; maybe TRBD1 (6 bases). Germline CDR1 KGHSH, CDR2 LQKENI. Trimming removed 2 bases from V and 1 base from J, with 8 bases in between. This CDR3 has 14 amino acids. This chain's CDR3 is CASSPRQENTEAFF. CDR3 sequence (DNA): TGTGCCAGCTCACCAAGACAGGAGAACACTGAAGCTTTCTTT.

V and J are TRBV27 and TRBJ2-1, with 8 bases lining up with TRBD1. After removal of 5 bases from V and 10 bases from J, the junction contained 10 bases not matched to a gene. The germline V gene has CDR1 MNHEY and CDR2 SMNVEV (reference sequence). The CDR3 runs to 14 residues. The CDR3: CASSLAATGGEQFF. The CDR3 DNA is TGTGCCAGCAGTCTGGCCGCTACAGGGGGGGAGCAGTTCTTC.

The chain combines TRBV9 with TRBJ2-1, with D uncertain. V lost 0 bases and J lost 6, with 13 bases in between. There are 15 residues in the CDR3. Looked up from germline, CDR1 is SGDLS and CDR2 is YYNGEE. This CDR3 reads CASSVEVRPPNEQFF. The CDR3 region has the DNA TGTGCCAGCAGCGTAGAGGTCAGGCCCCCCAATGAGCAGTTCTTC.

The chain has TRBV9 and TRBJ1-6; D is undetermined. The CDR3 covers 14 residues. V dropped 4 bases and J dropped 0 bases, with 5 bases sitting between them. Germline CDR1 SGDLS, CDR2 YYNGEE. CDR3 nucleotide sequence: TGTGCCAGCAGCCCGAGCTCCTATAATTCACCCCTCCACTTT. Its translation is CASSPSSYNSPLHF.

This clone has just a few counts. The chain joins TRBV5-6 to TRBJ2-3; D ambiguous. The ends were cut back, 4 bases at V and 2 bases at J, with 5 bases in the middle. Germline V lookup: CDR1 SGHDT, CDR2 YYEEEE. The CDR3 totals 12 residues. DNA for the CDR3: TGTGCCAGCAGCGTAGACACAGATACGCAGTATTTT. Amino acids: CASSVDTDTQYF.

The chain combines TRBV19 with TRBJ2-1; D ambiguous. Per the germline V gene, CDR1 is LNHDA and CDR2 is SQIVND (reference sequence). The CDR3 loop spans 13 amino acids. Trimming stripped 6 bases from V and 4 bases from J, with 10 bases between. Here the CDR3 reads CASRGIFYNEQFF. The CDR3 DNA follows: TGTGCCAGTAGGGGGATTTTTTACAATGAGCAGTTCTTC.

This sequence joins TRBV27 and TRBJ1-5, with D unclear. Between the trimmed V and J ends, which lost 3 bases and 0 bases, there was a span of 9 bases. CDR3 length: 15 amino acids. Germline lookup yields CDR1 MNHEY and CDR2 SMNVEV (reference sequence). For the CDR3, the DNA is TGTGCCAGCAGTTTTAGCGGGTATAGCAATCAGCCCCAGCATTTT. Amino acid sequence: CASSFSGYSNQPQHF.

The chain links TRBV4-1 to TRBJ2-7; D is undetermined. Germline-derived CDR1 and CDR2 are MGHRA and YSYEKL. V was trimmed by 0 bases and J by 0 bases, leaving 9 bases between them. This CDR3 has 15 residues. CDR3 bases: TGCGCCAGCAGCCAAGAGGGCGGCCTCTCCTACGAGCAGTACTTC. It translates to CASSQEGGLSYEQYF.

This clone was seen only a few times. The chain is built from TRBV29-1 and TRBJ2-7; D may be TRBD2 (6 bases). The germline CDR1 and CDR2 sequences are SQVTM and ANQGSEA. Trimming cost V 6 bases and J 7 bases, with 10 bases left between them. The CDR3 covers 10 residues. The CDR3: CSVVGREQYF. DNA for the CDR3: TGCAGCGTCGTGGGGAGGGAGCAGTACTTC.